This TCR beta chain originates from a study of cytomegalovirus exposure and HLA in healthy donors. Study-level findings and limits: Some V segments (TRBV6-2 and TRBV6-3 among them) were excluded as indistinguishable. According to an earlier analysis, most TCR beta V segments yielded productive rearrangements about 87% or about 30% of the time. For presence/absence analyses, sequencing depth was assumed to be roughly uniform across donors. Only CMV serostatus was available as immune exposure information.

PCR primers comprised 60 Vbeta and 13 Jbeta primers. Generated by immunoSEQ multiplex PCR, the TCRdb table keeps only in-frame clones and is missing some. The table records about 77,000 clones, 78% of them present only once. This CDR3 contains 14 residues. CDR1 MNHEY and CDR2 SMNVEV come from the germline V gene (reference sequence). V shed 3 bases and J 7 bases; nucleotides not matched to a gene: 5. As concerns this clone: Its antigen is unknown.

The receptor was derived from a man in his forties or fifties in good health and CMV-seronegative. Sequenced sample: PBMCs. V and J are TRBV27 and TRBJ1-1; TRBD1 agrees at 10 bases. The CDR3 spells CASSLTGGLGEAFF. As DNA, the CDR3 is TGTGCCAGCAGTTTGACAGGGGGCCTCGGTGAAGCTTTCTTT.